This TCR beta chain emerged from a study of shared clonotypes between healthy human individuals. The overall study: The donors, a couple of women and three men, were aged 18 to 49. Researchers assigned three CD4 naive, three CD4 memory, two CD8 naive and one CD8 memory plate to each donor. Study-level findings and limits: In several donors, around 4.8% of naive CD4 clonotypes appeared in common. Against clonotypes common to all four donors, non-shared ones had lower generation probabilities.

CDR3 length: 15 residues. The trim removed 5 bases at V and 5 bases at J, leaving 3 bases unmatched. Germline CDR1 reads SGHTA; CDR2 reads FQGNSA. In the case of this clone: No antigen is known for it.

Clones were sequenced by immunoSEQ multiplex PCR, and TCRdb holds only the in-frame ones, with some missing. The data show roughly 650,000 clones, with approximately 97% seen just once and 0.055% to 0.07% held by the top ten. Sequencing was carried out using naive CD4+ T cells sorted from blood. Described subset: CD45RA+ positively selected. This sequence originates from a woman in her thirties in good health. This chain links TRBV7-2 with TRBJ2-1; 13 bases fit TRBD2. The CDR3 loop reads CASSLGLAGDNEQFF. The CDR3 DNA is TGTGCCAGCAGCCTAGGACTAGCGGGGGACAATGAGCAGTTCTTC.